This entry features one T cell receptor beta chain sequence. Trimming removed 3 bases at V and 1 base at J, with 13 bases between. The CDR3 contains 16 residues. Germline loops: CDR1 LNHDA, CDR2 SQIVND (reference sequence). This record belongs to a study of control samples from healthy donors and cancer patients. Assay: immunoSEQ multiplex PCR; the TCRdb copy retains only in-frame clones and omits some. This sample has approximately 120,000 clones, with around 87% found just once. This TCR was recovered from a man between 60 and 70 years old in good health. V is TRBV19 and J is TRBJ1-3; D gene uncertain. Sequencing was carried out using blood. The CDR3 DNA is TGTGCCAGTAGTATTGTCGGTCACGGGTCTGGAAACACCATATATTTT. Translating gives CASSIVGHGSGNTIYF.